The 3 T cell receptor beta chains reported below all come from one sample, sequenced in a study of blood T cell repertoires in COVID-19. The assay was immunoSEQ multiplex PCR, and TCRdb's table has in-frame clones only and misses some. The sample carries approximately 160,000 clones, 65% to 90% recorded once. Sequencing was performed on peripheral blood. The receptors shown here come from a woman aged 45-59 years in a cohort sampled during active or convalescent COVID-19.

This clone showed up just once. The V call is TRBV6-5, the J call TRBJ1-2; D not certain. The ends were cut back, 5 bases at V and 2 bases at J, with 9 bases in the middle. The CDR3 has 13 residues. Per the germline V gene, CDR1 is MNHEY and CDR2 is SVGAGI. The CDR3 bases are TGTGCCAGCAGTCCCGGTTGGAACTATGGCTACACCTTC. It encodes CASSPGWNYGYTF.

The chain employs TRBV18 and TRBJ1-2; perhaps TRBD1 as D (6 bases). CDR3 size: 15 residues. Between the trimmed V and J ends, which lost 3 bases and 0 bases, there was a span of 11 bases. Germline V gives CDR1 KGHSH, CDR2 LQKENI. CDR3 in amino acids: CASSPGGDTNYGYTF. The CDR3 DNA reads TGTGCCAGCTCACCCGGTGGGGACACTAACTATGGCTACACCTTC.

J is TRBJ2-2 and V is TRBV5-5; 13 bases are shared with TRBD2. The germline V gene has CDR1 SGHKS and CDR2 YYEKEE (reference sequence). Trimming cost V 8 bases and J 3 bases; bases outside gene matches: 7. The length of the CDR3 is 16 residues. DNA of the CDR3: TGTGCCAGTGGCACTAGCGGGGGGGCTGACACCGGGGAGCTGTTTTTT. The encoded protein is CASGTSGGADTGELFF.